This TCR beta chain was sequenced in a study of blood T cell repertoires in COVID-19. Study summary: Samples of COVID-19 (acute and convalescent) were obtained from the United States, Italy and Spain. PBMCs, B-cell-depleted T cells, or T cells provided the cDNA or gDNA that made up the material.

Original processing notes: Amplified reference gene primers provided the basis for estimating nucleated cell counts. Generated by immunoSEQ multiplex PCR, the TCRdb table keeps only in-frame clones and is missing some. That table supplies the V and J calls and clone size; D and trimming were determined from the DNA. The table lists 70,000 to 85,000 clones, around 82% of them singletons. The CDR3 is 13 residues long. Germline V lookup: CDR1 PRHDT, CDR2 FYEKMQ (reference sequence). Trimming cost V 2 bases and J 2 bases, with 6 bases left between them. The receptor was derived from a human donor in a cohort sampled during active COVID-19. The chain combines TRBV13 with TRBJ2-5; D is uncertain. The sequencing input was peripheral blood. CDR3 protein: CASSLNWQETQYF. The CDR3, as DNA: TGTGCCAGCAGCTTAAACTGGCAAGAGACCCAGTACTTC.